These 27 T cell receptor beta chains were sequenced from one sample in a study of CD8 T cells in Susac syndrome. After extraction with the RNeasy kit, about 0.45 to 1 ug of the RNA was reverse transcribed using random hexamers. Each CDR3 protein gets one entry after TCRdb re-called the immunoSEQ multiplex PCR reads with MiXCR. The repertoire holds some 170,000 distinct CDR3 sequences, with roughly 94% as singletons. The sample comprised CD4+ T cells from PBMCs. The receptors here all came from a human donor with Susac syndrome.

The CDR3 loop is CASSLVVGNQPQHF. CDR3 bases: TGTGCCAGCAGTTTAGTGGTCGGGAATCAGCCCCAGCATTTT. The chain carries TRBV12-3 or TRBV12-4 and TRBJ1-5, with D uncertain. CDR3 length: 14 amino acids. V lost 1 base and J 4 bases, leaving 8 bases between the germline ends.

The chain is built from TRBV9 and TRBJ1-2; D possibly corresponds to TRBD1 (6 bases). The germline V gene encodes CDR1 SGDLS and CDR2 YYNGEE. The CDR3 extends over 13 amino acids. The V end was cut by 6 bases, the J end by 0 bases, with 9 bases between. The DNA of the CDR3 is TGTGCCAGCACGACAGGAGCTAACTATGGCTACACCTTC. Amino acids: CASTTGANYGYTF. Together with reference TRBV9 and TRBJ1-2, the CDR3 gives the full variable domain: DSGVTQTPKHLITATGQRVTLRCSPRSGDLSVYWYQQSLDQGLQFLIQYYNGEERAKGNILERFSAQQFPDLHSELNLSSLELGDSALYFCASTTGANYGYTFGSGTRLTVV.

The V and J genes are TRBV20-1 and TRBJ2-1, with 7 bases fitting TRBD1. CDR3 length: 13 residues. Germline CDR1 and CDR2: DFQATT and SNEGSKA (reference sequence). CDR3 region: CRASGTAYNEQFF. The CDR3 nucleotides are TGCAGGGCGTCCGGGACAGCCTACAATGAGCAGTTCTTC.

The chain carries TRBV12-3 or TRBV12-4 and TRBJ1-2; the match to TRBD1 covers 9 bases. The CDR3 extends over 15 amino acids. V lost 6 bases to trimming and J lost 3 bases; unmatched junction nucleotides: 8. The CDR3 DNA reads TGTGCCAGCAGCCCCTACAGGGGGCGAGACTATGGCTACACCTTC. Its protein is CASSPYRGRDYGYTF.

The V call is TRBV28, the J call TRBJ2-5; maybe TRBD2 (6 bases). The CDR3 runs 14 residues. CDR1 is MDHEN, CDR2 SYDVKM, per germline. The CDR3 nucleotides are TGTGCTACCAGGAGAGGGGACTACCAAGAGACCCAGTACTTC. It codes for CATRRGDYQETQYF.

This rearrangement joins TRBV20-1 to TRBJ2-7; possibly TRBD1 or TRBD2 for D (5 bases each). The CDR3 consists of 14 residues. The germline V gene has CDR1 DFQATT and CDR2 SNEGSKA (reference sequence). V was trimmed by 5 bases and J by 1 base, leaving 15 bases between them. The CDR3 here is CSAGTGTHSYEQYF. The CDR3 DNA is TGCAGTGCTGGAACCGGGACCCATTCCTACGAGCAGTACTTC.

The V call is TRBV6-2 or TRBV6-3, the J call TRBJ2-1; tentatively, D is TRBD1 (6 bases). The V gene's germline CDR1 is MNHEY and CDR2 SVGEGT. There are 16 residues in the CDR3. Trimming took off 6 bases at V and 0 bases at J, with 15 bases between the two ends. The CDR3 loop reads CASRRQVASSYNEQFF. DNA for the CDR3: TGTGCCAGCAGACGACAGGTCGCTTCCTCCTACAATGAGCAGTTCTTC.

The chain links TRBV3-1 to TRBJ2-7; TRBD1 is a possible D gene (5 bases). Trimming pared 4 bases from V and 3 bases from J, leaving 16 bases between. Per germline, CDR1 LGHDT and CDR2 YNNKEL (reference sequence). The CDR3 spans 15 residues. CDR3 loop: CASSLTTGSSYEQYF. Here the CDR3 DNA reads TGTGCCAGCAGCCTAACTACAGGTTCGAGCTACGAGCAGTACTTC.

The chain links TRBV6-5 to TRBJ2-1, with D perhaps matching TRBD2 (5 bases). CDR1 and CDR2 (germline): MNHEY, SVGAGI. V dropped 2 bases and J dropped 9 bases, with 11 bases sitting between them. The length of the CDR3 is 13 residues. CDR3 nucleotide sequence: TGTGCCAGCAGTTACACCTGGACTTCTGAGCAGTTCTTC. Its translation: CASSYTWTSEQFF.

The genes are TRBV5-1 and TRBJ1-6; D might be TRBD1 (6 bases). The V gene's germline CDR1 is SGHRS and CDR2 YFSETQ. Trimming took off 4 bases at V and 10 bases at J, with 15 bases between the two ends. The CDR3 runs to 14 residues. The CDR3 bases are TGCGCCAGCAGCCTGACAGGCGAGGACTCACCCCTCCACTTT. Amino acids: CASSLTGEDSPLHF.

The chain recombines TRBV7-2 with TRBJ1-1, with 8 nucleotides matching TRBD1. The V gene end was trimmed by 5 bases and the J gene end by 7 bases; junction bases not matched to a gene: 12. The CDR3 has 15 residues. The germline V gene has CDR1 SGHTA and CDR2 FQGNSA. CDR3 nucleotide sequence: TGTGCCAGCAGCCGGTCGCAGGGGGCCGGAGGTGAAGCTTTCTTT. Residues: CASSRSQGAGGEAFF.

In nucleotides, the CDR3 is TGTGCCAGCAGCGCCTCAGGGATTAGCAATCAGCCCCAGCATTTT. Its translation: CASSASGISNQPQHF. The rearrangement links TRBV9 to TRBJ1-5; TRBD1 is a possible D gene (5 bases). Trimming left V 3 bases short and J 0 bases short, with 10 bases between. The CDR3 is made up of 15 amino acids. The germline V gene encodes CDR1 SGDLS and CDR2 YYNGEE.

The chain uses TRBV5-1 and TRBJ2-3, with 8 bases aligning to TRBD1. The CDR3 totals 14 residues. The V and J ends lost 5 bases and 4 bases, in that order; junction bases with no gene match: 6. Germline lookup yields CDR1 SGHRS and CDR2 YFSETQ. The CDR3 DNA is TGCGCCAGCAGACCGACAGGGGATGCAGATACGCAGTATTTT. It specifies CASRPTGDADTQYF.

In nucleotides, the CDR3 is TGTGCCAGCAGCTTTGTTATGAACACTGAAGCTTTCTTT. Translated: CASSFVMNTEAFF. The chain uses TRBV11-2 and TRBJ1-1, with D hard to call. Germline V gene data show CDR1 as SGHAT and CDR2 as FQNNGV. Deletions cut 3 bases from V and 0 bases from J, with 5 bases between. This CDR3 has 13 amino acids.

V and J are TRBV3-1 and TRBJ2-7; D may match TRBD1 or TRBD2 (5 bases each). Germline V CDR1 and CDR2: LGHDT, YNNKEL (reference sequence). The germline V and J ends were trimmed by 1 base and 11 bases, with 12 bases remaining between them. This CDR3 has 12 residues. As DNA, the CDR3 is TGTGCCAGCAGCCAAGGGGGGATGACGGAGTACTTC. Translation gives CASSQGGMTEYF.

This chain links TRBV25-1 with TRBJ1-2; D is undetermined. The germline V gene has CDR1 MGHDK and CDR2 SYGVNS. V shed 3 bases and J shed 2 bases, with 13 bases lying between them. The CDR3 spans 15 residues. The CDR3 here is CASSEPALGNYGYTF. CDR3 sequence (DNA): TGTGCCAGCAGTGAGCCGGCACTCGGGAACTATGGCTACACCTTC.

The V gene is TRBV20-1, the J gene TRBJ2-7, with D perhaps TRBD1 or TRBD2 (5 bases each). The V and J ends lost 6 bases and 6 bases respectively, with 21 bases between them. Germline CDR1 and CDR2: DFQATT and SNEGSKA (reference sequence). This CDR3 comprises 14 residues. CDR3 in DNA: TGCAGTGCGAACCCCGGGACGATCCGTCCCGAGCAGTACTTC. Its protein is CSANPGTIRPEQYF.

The CDR3, as DNA: TGTGCCAGCAGCCCAGGGAGGGCTAGCGGGGGCACAGATACGCAGTATTTT. Residues: CASSPGRASGGTDTQYF. The chain joins TRBV6-1 to TRBJ2-3; 9 bases are shared with TRBD2. This CDR3 has 17 residues. J was trimmed by 1 base and V by 6 bases; bases with no gene match: 11. CDR1 and CDR2 (germline): MNHNS, SASEGT.

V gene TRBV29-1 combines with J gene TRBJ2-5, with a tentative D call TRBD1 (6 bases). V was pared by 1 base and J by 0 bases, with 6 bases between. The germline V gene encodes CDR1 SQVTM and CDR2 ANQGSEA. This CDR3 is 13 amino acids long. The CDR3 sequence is CSVEGTDQETQYF. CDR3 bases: TGCAGCGTTGAAGGGACAGACCAAGAGACCCAGTACTTC. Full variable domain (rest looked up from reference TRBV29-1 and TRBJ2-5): SAVISQKPSRDICQRGTSLTIQCQVDSQVTMMFWYRQQPGQSLTLIATANQGSEATYESGFVIDKFPISRPNLTFSTLTVSNMSPEDSSIYLCSVEGTDQETQYFGPGTRLLVL.

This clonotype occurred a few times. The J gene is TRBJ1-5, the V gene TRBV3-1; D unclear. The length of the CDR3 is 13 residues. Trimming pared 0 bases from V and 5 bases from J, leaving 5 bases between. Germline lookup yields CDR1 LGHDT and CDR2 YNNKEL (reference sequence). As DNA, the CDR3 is TGTGCCAGCAGCCAAGAGAGGGATCAGCCCCAGCATTTT. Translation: CASSQERDQPQHF.

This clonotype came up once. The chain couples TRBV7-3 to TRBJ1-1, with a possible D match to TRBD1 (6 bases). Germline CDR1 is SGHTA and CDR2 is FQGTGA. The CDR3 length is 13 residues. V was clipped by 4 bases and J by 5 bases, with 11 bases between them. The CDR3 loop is CASSSTGLTEAFF. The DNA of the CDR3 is TGTGCCAGCAGCTCAACAGGGTTAACTGAAGCTTTCTTT.

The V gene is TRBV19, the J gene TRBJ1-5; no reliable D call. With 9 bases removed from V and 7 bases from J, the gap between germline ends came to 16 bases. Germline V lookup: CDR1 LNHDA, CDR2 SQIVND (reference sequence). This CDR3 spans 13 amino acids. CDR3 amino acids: CASRTSGRQPQHF. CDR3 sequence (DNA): TGTGCCAGCCGGACCAGCGGGCGGCAGCCCCAGCATTTT.

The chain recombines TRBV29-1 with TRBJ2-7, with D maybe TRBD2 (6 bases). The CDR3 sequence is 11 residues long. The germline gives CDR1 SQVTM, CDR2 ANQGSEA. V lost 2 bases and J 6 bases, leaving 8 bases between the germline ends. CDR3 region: CSVERGGEQYF. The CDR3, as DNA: TGCAGCGTTGAACGGGGAGGCGAGCAGTACTTC.

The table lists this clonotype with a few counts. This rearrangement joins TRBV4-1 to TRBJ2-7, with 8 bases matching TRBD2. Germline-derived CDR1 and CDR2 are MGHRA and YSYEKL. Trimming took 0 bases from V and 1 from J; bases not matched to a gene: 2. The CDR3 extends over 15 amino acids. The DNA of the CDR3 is TGCGCCAGCAGCCAAGAAAGCGGGAGATCCTACGAGCAGTACTTC. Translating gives CASSQESGRSYEQYF.

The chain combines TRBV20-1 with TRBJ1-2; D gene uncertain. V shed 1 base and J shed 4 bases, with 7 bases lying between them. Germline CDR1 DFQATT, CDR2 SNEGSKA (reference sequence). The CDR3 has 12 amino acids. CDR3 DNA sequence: TGCAGTGCTAGAGTTCACAGCTATGGCTACACCTTC. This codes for CSARVHSYGYTF.

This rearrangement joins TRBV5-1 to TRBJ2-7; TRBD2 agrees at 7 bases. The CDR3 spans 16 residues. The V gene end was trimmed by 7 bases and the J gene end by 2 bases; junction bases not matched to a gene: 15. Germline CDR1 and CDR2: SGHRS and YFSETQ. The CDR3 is CASGPGSGNQPYEQYF. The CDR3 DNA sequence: TGCGCCAGCGGACCCGGAAGCGGGAATCAGCCCTACGAGCAGTACTTC.

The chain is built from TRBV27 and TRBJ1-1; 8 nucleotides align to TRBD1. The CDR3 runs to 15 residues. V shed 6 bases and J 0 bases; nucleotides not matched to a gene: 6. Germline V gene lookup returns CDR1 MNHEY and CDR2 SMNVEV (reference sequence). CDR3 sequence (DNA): TGTGCCAGCAGCCCGACAGGGGTCATGAACACTGAAGCTTTCTTT. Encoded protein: CASSPTGVMNTEAFF.